This entry lists 6 T cell receptor beta chains sequenced from one sample in a study of blood T cell repertoires in COVID-19. The assay was immunoSEQ multiplex PCR, and TCRdb's table has in-frame clones only and misses some. This sample has 80,000 to 100,000 clones, with about 78% found just once. The sample consisted of peripheral blood. The receptors stem from a human donor in a cohort sampled during active COVID-19.

This chain uses TRBV30 with TRBJ2-2; TRBD2 matches 8 bases. The CDR3 has 15 amino acids. Germline V gene data show CDR1 as GTSNPN and CDR2 as SVGIG (reference sequence). V lost 4 bases, J lost 2 bases, and 6 bases stayed unmatched. The CDR3 DNA sequence: TGTGCCTGGACGCCGCGGGGGGTTAACACCGGGGAGCTGTTTTTT. Amino acids: CAWTPRGVNTGELFF.

V and J are TRBV11-1 and TRBJ2-5, with TRBD2 as a possible D gene (5 bases). The germline CDR1 and CDR2 sequences are SGHAT and FQDESV (reference sequence). The CDR3 length is 15 residues. Trimming removed 1 base at V and 2 bases at J, with 11 bases between. The CDR3 sequence is CASSLVQRPQETQYF. CDR3 bases: TGTGCCAGCAGCTTAGTTCAGCGGCCACAAGAGACCCAGTACTTC.

The V and J genes are TRBV5-1 and TRBJ1-2, with TRBD1 matching 7 bases. V was pared by 2 bases and J by 6 bases, with 4 bases of the junction left unmatched. The CDR3 has 13 amino acids. Per germline, CDR1 SGHRS and CDR2 YFSETQ. CDR3 DNA sequence: TGCGCCAGCAGCTTCACAGGGGCGGATGGCTACACCTTC. This sequence encodes CASSFTGADGYTF.

The gene calls are TRBV6-5 and TRBJ2-1; 8 nucleotides line up with TRBD1. Trimming at V came to 7 bases and at J to 14 bases, leaving 7 bases not matched to a gene. CDR1 is MNHEY, CDR2 SVGAGI, per germline. The CDR3 is made up of 11 amino acids. The CDR3 nucleotides read TGTGCCAGCACCCAGGGGGCGCGAGAGTTCTTC. This codes for CASTQGAREFF.

V usage is TRBV25-1 and J usage is TRBJ2-5; D gene unclear. The CDR3 totals 15 residues. V lost 5 bases, J lost 4 bases, and 17 bases lay in between. Per the germline V gene, CDR1 is MGHDK and CDR2 is SYGVNS. This CDR3 is CASSKATVITETQYF. The CDR3 coding sequence is TGTGCCAGCAGTAAGGCCACAGTTATAACAGAGACCCAGTACTTC.

This clone has just a few counts. The gene calls are TRBV13 and TRBJ2-1; D uncertain. Trimming stripped 0 bases from V and 7 bases from J, with 10 bases between. Germline V gene sequence: CDR1 PRHDT, CDR2 FYEKMQ (reference sequence). CDR3 length: 14 amino acids. The CDR3 DNA reads TGTGCCAGCAGCTTAGGGCTAGATATGAATGAGCAGTTCTTC. This translates into CASSLGLDMNEQFF.